Sequencing of this T cell receptor beta chain was carried out in a study of CD8+CD57+ T cells in acquired aplastic anemia. TCR beta VDJ and CDR3 were profiled, and genomic DNA was the template. TCRdb fed the reads into MiXCR, producing one record per CDR3 protein. In the table there are about 70,000 distinct CDR3 sequences, around 50% of which are singletons. There are 16 residues in the CDR3. Germline V gene data show CDR1 as ENHRY and CDR2 as SYGVKD. Points on this clonotype: A junction boundary mismatches the germline segment, possibly from a read error.

Input material: sorted CD4+, CD8+, or CD8+CD57+ T cells (not recorded which) from PBMCs. V and J are TRBV10-3 and TRBJ2-7, with TRBD1 identical over 7 bases. The clonotype originates from a human donor in good health, serving as a control. As DNA, the CDR3 is TGTGCCAGCAGTTCTTTAGGAGCGGACAGGTACGACGAGCAGTACTTC. Amino acid sequence: CASSSLGADRYDEQYF.